This T cell receptor beta chain is from a study of shared clonotypes between healthy human individuals. Repertoires were generated with immunoSEQ multiplex PCR, while TCRdb's copy carries only in-frame clones and drops some. Among about 600,000 clones listed, roughly 97% were seen once. This CDR3 region has 14 residues. V was shortened by 2 bases and J by 5 bases, with 10 bases between the two germline ends. The germline gives CDR1 SNHLY, CDR2 FYNNEI. The gene calls are TRBV2 and TRBJ2-4; D is possibly TRBD1 (5 bases). The clonotype originates from a woman between 25 and 40 years old in good health. Source material: naive CD4+ T cells sorted from blood. Subset here: CD45RA+ positively selected. CDR3 protein: CASSEFVGQNIQYF. CDR3 DNA sequence: TGTGCCAGCAGTGAATTCGTGGGGCAAAACATTCAGTACTTC.